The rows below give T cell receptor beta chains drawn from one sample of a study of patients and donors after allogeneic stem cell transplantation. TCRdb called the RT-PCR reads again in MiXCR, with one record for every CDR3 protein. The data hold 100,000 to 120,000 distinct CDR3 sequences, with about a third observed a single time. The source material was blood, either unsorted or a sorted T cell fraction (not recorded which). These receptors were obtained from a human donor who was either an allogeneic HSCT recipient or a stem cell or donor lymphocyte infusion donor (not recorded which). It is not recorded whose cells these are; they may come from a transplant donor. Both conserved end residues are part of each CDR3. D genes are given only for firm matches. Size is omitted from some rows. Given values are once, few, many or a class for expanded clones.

CDR3aa: CASIALKRDALKQETQYF
CDR3nt: TGTGCCAGCATAGCGCTAAAACGAGACGCGCTAAAACAAGAGACCCAGTACTTC
abundance: few
v_gene: TRBV2
d_gene: NA
j_gene: TRBJ2-5

CDR3aa: CSVEIAGGLDTQYF
CDR3nt: TGCAGCGTTGAGATAGCGGGAGGGTTAGATACGCAGTATTTT
abundance: NA
v_gene: TRBV29-1
d_gene: TRBD2
j_gene: TRBJ2-3

CDR3aa: CASSQDRLRAFF
CDR3nt: TGTGCCAGCAGCCAAGATCGGCTACGGGCTTTCTTT
abundance: NA
v_gene: TRBV4-2
d_gene: NA
j_gene: TRBJ1-1

CDR3aa: CASSLRQGETQYF
CDR3nt: TGTGCCAGCAGCCTACGACAGGGAGAGACCCAGTACTTC
abundance: few
v_gene: TRBV3-1
d_gene: TRBD1
j_gene: TRBJ2-5

CDR3aa: CASSVQGRSSGTEAFF
CDR3nt: TGTGCCAGCTCAGTTCAGGGGAGAAGCTCCGGCACTGAAGCTTTCTTT
abundance: few
v_gene: TRBV18
d_gene: NA
j_gene: TRBJ1-1

CDR3aa: CASSLVTSSNYGYTF
CDR3nt: TGTGCCAGCAGCTTAGTAACTAGCTCGAACTATGGCTACACCTTC
abundance: few
v_gene: TRBV11-2
d_gene: NA
j_gene: TRBJ1-2

CDR3aa: CASTNGTPFDPYF
CDR3nt: TGTGCCAGCACCAACGGGACTCCCTTCGATCCGTACTTC
abundance: NA
v_gene: TRBV28
d_gene: NA
j_gene: TRBJ2-7

CDR3aa: CASTYRTLNSPLHF
CDR3nt: TGTGCCAGCACCTACCGGACTCTAAATTCACCCCTCCACTTT
abundance: few
v_gene: TRBV6-5
d_gene: NA
j_gene: TRBJ1-6

CDR3aa: CASSQRRAADTQYF
CDR3nt: TGTGCCAGCAGCCAAAGAAGGGCCGCAGATACGCAGTATTTT
abundance: NA
v_gene: TRBV3-1
d_gene: NA
j_gene: TRBJ2-3

CDR3aa: CASSQVRSGALSRANEKLFF
CDR3nt: TGCGCCAGCAGCCAAGTACGCTCGGGGGCGTTAAGTCGGGCTAATGAAAAACTGTTTTTT
abundance: few
v_gene: TRBV4-3
d_gene: NA
j_gene: TRBJ1-4

CDR3aa: CASSMGPLNSPLHF
CDR3nt: TGTGCCAGCAGTATGGGCCCGCTTAATTCACCCCTCCACTTT
abundance: medium-sized
v_gene: TRBV7-3
d_gene: NA
j_gene: TRBJ1-6

CDR3aa: CATREQGGDTQYF
CDR3nt: TGTGCCACCAGGGAACAGGGTGGAGATACGCAGTATTTT
abundance: NA
v_gene: TRBV24-1
d_gene: NA
j_gene: TRBJ2-3

CDR3aa: CSARGHFEAFF
CDR3nt: TGCAGTGCTAGGGGACACTTTGAAGCTTTCTTT
abundance: few
v_gene: TRBV20-1
d_gene: NA
j_gene: TRBJ1-1